One TCR beta chain is described in this entry. Its antigen is undetermined. V was cut by 4 bases and J by 3 bases, with 19 bases left in between. The CDR3 extends over 17 amino acids. CDR1 is SGHDN, CDR2 FVKESK, per germline. Sequencing used immunoSEQ v3.0 at survey level. TCRdb's copy holds only in-frame clones and misses some; the assay was immunoSEQ multiplex PCR. Of more than 20,000 clones in the sample, 80% to 90% were seen once. This specimen belongs to a study of long-term antiretroviral therapy in people with HIV. Findings and caveats of the study: Older ART regimens may have been in use when blood was drawn between about 2004 and 2018. Documentation of ART adherence, viral resistance or therapy changes was absent.

In each sample, roughly 1-11 million cryopreserved PBMC were present before DNA extraction. The clonotype was recovered from a man aged 45-60 years with HIV. V and J are TRBV14 and TRBJ1-3; TRBD1 is a possible D gene (6 bases). The sample consisted of unsorted PBMCs, taken 1.8 years before starting antiretroviral therapy. CDR3 nucleotides: TGTGCCAGCAGCCGCCGGGGGCCGAGAGCATATGGAAACACCATATATTTT. This gives the protein CASSRRGPRAYGNTIYF.